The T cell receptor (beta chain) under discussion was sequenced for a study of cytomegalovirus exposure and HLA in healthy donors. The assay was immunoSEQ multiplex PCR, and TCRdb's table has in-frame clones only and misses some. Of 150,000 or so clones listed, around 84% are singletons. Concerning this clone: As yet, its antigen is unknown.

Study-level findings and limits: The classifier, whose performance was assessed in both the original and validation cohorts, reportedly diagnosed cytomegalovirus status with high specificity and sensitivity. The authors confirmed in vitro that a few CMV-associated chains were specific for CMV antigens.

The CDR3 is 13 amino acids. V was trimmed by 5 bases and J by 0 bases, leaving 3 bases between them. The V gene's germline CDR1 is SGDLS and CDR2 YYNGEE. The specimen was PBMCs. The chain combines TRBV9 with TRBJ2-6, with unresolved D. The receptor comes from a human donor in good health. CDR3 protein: CASRSSGANVLTF. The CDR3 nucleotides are TGTGCCAGCAGGAGCTCTGGGGCCAACGTCCTGACTTTC.